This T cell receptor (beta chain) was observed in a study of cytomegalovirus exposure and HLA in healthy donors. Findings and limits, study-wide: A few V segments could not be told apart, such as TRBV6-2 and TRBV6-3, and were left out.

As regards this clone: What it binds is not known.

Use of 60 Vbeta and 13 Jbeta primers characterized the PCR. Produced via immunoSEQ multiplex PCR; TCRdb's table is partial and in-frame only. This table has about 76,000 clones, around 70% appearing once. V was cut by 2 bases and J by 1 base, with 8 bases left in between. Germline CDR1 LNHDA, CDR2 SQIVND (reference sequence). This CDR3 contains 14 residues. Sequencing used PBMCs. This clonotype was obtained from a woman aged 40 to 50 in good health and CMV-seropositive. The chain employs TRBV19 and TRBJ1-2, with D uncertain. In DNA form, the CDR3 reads TGTGCCAGTAGTATAAACAGTAATAACTATGGCTACACCTTC. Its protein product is CASSINSNNYGYTF. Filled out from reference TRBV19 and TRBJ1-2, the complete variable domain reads DGGITQSPKYLFRKEGQNVTLSCEQNLNHDAMYWYRQDPGQGLRLIYYSQIVNDFQKGDIAEGYSVSREKKESFPLTVTSAQKNPTAFYLCASSINSNNYGYTFGSGTRLTVV.